This T cell receptor (beta chain) appears in the sequencing data of a study of blood T cell repertoires in COVID-19. Across the whole study: COVID-19 samples, acute and convalescent, were from the United States, Italy and Spain. Sources were T cells, B-cell-depleted T cells, or PBMCs; the material itself was cDNA or gDNA.

In the original processing: Nucleated cell number was recorded as an estimate derived from reference gene primer amplification. The method was immunoSEQ multiplex PCR; TCRdb's version includes in-frame clones alone and lacks a portion of them. V and J calls and clone size are as listed in that table; D and trimming were resolved from the DNA. The sample lists about 77,000 clones, more than 90% occurring once. The table lists this clone with a count of one. The TCR comes from a woman older than 75 with active or convalescent COVID-19. Material: peripheral blood.

CDR3 region: CASPWVAGIDTQYF. The CDR3 nucleotides read TGTGCCAGCCCCTGGGTAGCGGGGATAGATACGCAGTATTTT. The chain combines TRBV2 with TRBJ2-3, with TRBD2 matching 8 bases. Trimming removed 8 bases from V and 5 bases from J; junction bases left unmatched: 9. Germline values: CDR1 SNHLY, CDR2 FYNNEI. This CDR3 is built from 14 residues. The variable domain in full, with the rest retrieved from reference TRBV2 and TRBJ2-3, is EPEVTQTPSHQVTQMGQEVILRCVPISNHLYFYWYRQILGQKVEFLVSFYNNEISEKSEIFDDQFSVERPDGSNFTLKIRSTKLEDSAMYFCASPWVAGIDTQYFGPGTRLTVL.